This T cell receptor (beta chain) was sequenced in a study of technical replicates of blood from a handful of donors. Some clones are missing from TCRdb's copy, which holds only in-frame ones; the method was immunoSEQ multiplex PCR. The table lists about 100,000 clones, approximately 96% of them singletons. The V end lost 1 base, the J end lost 5 bases, and 4 bases lay between the germline ends. Germline V lookup: CDR1 DFQATT, CDR2 SNEGSKA (reference sequence). CDR3 length equals 11 residues. This chain connects TRBV20-1 to TRBJ2-3, with D unclear. The sequence was obtained from a human donor in good health. The sample consisted of T cells isolated from PBMCs. CDR3 DNA: TGCAGTGCTAGAGCTCTAGATACGCAGTATTTT. Translated: CSARALDTQYF.